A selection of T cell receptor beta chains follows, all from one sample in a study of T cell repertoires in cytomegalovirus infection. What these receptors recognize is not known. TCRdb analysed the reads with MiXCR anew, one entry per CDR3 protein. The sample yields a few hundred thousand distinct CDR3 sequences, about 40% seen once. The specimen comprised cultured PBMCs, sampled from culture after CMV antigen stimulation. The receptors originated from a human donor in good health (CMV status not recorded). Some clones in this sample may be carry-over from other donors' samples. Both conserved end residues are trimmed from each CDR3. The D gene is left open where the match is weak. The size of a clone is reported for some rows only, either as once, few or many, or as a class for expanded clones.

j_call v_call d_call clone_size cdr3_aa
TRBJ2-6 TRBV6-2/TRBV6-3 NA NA ARNFGPLEGGANVLT
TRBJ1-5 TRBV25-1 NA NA ASSESNNQPQH
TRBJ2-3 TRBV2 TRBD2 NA ASSGGTRTDTQY
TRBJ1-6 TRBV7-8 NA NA ASSVSLWSGSPLH
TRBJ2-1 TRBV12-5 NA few ASGMTEFPYNEQF
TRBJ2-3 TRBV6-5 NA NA ASSYRAGRTDTQY
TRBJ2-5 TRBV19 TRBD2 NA ASTSVGSSGSRETQY
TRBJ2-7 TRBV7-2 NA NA ASSYNRDEQY
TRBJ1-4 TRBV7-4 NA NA ASSLRVDEKLF
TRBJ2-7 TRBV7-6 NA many ASSSDPYEQY
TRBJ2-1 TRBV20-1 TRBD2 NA SARAAGGNNEQF
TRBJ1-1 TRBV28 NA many ASSFPEVGGTEAF
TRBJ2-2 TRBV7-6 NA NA ASSLVADTGELF
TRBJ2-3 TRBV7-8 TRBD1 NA ASSLDQGVTDTQY
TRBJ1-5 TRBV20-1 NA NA SARTPGDNQPQH
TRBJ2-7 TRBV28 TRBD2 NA ASSPSGGRIYEQY
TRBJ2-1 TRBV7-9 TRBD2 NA ASSLGGGGSEVFRF
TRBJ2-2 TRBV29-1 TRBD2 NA SVFGGVITRELF
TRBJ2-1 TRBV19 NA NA ASSASIDSYNEQF
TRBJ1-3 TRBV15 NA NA ATSRDYSGNTIY
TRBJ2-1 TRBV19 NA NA ATSGALYNEQF
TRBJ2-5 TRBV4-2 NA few ASSQGSGPETQY
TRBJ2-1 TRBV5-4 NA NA ASSFQNQEEQF
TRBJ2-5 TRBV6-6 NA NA ASRTQGLGETQY
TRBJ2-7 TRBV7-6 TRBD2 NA ASSSSWGREGINEQY
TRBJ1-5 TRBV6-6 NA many ASSYSQSGNQPQH
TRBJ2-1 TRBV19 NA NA ASSIGDRRF
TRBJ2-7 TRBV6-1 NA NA ASSEAGHEQY
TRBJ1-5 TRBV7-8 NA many ASSPKALDNQPQH
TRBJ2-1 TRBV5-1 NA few ASSFTESSYNEQF
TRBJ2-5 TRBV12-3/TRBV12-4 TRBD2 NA ASSFRREGWETQY
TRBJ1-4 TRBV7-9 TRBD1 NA ASSLSLMGQGLNEKLF
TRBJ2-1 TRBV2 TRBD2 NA ASRTTPSGGIYNEQF